Listed below are T cell receptor beta chains from one sample, sequenced in a study of low-dose radiotherapy and immunotherapy resistance in tumors. TCRdb reprocessed the reads via MiXCR and lists one record per CDR3 protein. Counted here are 75,000 to 95,000 distinct CDR3 sequences, 15% to 20% occurring once; the ten biggest clones make up around 6.1%. This specimen consisted of PBMCs, obtained before treatment. These receptors came from a male donor with prostate cancer. Each CDR3 is given with its conserved first and last residue. Each record gives: CDR3 length, V gene, clone size, J gene, D gene, CDR3 protein, CDR3 DNA. A D gene is named only where the DNA matches it firmly. Only part of the rows carry a size: once, few, many, or a class if the clone is expanded.

19	TRBV3-1	many	TRBJ2-1	-	CASSQDLVLAGALRNEQFF	TGTGCCAGCAGCCAAGATCTAGTATTGGCGGGGGCTCTTCGGAATGAGCAGTTCTTC
15	TRBV30	many	TRBJ1-1	-	CAWSVRLVMNTEAFF	TGTGCCTGGAGTGTACGTCTCGTCATGAACACTGAAGCTTTCTTT
16	TRBV20-1	few	TRBJ2-5	TRBD2	CSASRLAGGSQETQYF	TGCAGTGCTAGCCGGCTAGCGGGGGGTTCCCAAGAGACCCAGTACTTC
15	TRBV5-5	medium-sized	TRBJ1-4	TRBD1	CASSTQTGALEKLFF	TGTGCCAGCAGCACGCAGACAGGGGCCCTTGAAAAACTGTTTTTT
15	TRBV7-3	many	TRBJ2-1	TRBD2	CASSQTSGGNNEQFF	TGTGCCAGCAGCCAGACTAGCGGGGGAAACAATGAGCAGTTCTTC
16	TRBV7-2	-	TRBJ2-5	TRBD2	CASSLELAGVQETQYF	TGTGCCAGCAGCTTAGAGCTAGCGGGGGTACAAGAGACCCAGTACTTC
17	TRBV7-3	many	TRBJ2-1	TRBD2	CASSVNPPGTSGDEQFF	TGTGCCAGCAGCGTAAATCCCCCCGGGACTAGCGGCGATGAGCAGTTCTTC
14	TRBV6-2/TRBV6-3	many	TRBJ2-3	-	CASRLDRSTDTQYF	TGTGCCAGCAGGCTAGACCGTAGCACAGATACGCAGTATTTT
15	TRBV27	many	TRBJ2-1	TRBD1	CASLPFGQGGMGQFF	TGTGCCAGCTTGCCCTTCGGACAGGGGGGCATGGGGCAGTTCTTC
15	TRBV13	many	TRBJ2-5	-	CASSPNFGGQETQYF	TGTGCCAGCAGCCCCAACTTTGGCGGGCAAGAGACCCAGTACTTC
13	TRBV5-5	-	TRBJ1-2	-	CASSAPGSSGYTF	TGTGCCAGCAGCGCCCCGGGGTCGTCTGGCTACACCTTC
14	TRBV5-1	many	TRBJ1-6	-	CASSLGRVDSPLHF	TGCGCCAGCAGCTTGGGGCGGGTTGATTCACCCCTCCACTTT
12	TRBV5-1	many	TRBJ1-1	-	CASSLDKGEAFF	TGCGCCAGCAGCTTGGATAAGGGTGAAGCTTTCTTT
14	TRBV20-1	few	TRBJ2-3	-	CSATKGGITDTQYF	TGCAGTGCTACAAAGGGCGGGATCACAGATACGCAGTATTTT
15	TRBV12-3/TRBV12-4	many	TRBJ1-2	-	CASSWEDKGFYGYTF	TGTGCCAGCAGTTGGGAAGATAAGGGCTTCTATGGCTACACCTTC
15	TRBV28	few	TRBJ2-7	-	CASSFPGRSSYEQYF	TGTGCCAGCAGTTTCCCCGGACGAAGCTCCTACGAGCAGTACTTC
15	TRBV12-3/TRBV12-4	many	TRBJ1-3	-	CASSSGRSSGNTIYF	TGTGCCAGCAGTTCCGGACGGAGCTCTGGAAACACCATATATTTT
12	TRBV7-2	many	TRBJ2-1	-	CASSFNRDEQFF	TGTGCCAGCAGCTTCAACAGGGATGAGCAGTTCTTC
14	TRBV4-2	-	TRBJ2-7	TRBD1	CASSPGQGDAEQYF	TGTGCCAGCAGCCCGGGACAGGGCGATGCCGAGCAGTACTTC
16	TRBV7-2	many	TRBJ2-5	TRBD2	CASSLGLAGWKETQYF	TGTGCCAGCAGCCTAGGACTAGCGGGGTGGAAAGAGACCCAGTACTTC
13	TRBV10-3	many	TRBJ2-7	TRBD1	CATRQGSGYEQYF	TGTGCCACCAGACAGGGGTCTGGCTACGAGCAGTACTTC
16	TRBV6-6	many	TRBJ2-5	TRBD1	CATTNRQGANWETQYF	TGTGCCACGACAAACCGACAGGGGGCAAATTGGGAGACCCAGTACTTC
14	TRBV3-1	many	TRBJ2-5	TRBD2	CASSPPSSGGTQYF	TGTGCCAGCAGCCCCCCTTCTAGCGGGGGGACCCAGTACTTC
13	TRBV29-1	many	TRBJ2-7	-	CSVLGGQTHEQYF	TGCAGCGTACTGGGGGGACAGACCCACGAGCAGTACTTC
16	TRBV6-6	many	TRBJ1-2	-	CASSYSSPRGNYGYTF	TGTGCCAGCAGTTACTCCTCCCCGAGGGGTAACTATGGCTACACCTTC